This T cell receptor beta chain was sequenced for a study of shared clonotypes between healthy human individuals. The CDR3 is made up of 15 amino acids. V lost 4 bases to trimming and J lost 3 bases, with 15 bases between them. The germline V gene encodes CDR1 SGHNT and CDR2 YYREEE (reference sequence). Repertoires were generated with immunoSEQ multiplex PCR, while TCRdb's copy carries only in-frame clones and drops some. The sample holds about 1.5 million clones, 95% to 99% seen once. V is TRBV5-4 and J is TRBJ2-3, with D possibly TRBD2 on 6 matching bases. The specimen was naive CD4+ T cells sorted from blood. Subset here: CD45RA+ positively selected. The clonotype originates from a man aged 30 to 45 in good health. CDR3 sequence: CASSPGASETDTQYF. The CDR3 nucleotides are TGTGCCAGCAGCCCCGGGGCTAGCGAGACAGATACGCAGTATTTT.